This T cell receptor beta chain was recorded in a study of Graves' ophthalmopathy and Graves' hyperthyroidism listed by TCRdb under 2018. About the investigation overall: Peripheral blood was collected before any treatment was given, at the time of initial diagnosis. TCR beta repertoire signatures were used to distinguish Graves' ophthalmopathy from Graves' hyperthyroidism and to predict progression to ophthalmopathy. In total, 120 to 150 blood samples were TCR-sequenced: around 42 ophthalmopathy, about 75 hyperthyroidism and roughly 17 hyperthyroidism-to-ophthalmopathy patients. To explore V-J signatures distinguishing ophthalmopathy from hyperthyroidism, a discovery set of about 99 patients (roughly 44 ophthalmopathy, around 55 stable hyperthyroidism) was enrolled. An independent validation cohort comprised around 19 hyperthyroidism patients and some 16 patients who later progressed from hyperthyroidism to ophthalmopathy. T-cell repertoires of thyroid tissue and blood were compared in 5 or 6 hyperthyroidism patients. After sampling, hyperthyroidism patients received methimazole starting at 30 mg daily, and ophthalmopathy patients received high-dose intravenous methylprednisolone. The 90 to 100 discovery patients were randomly split 7:3 into training and test sets.

This clonotype was detected only a few times. Its antigen remains undetermined. One end of the junction does not line up with germline, which may come from a read error. TCR beta CDR3 regions were amplified from RNA transcripts for repertoire sequencing. The first round of RT-PCR was done with HTBI primers and the Qiagen OneStep RT-PCR kit, and was followed by a second round of multiplex PCR, then size selection and purification. Sequencing of the libraries was carried out on an Illumina HiSeq2000 in paired-end mode with 100 bp reads. Per the original workflow: SOAPnuke was used to process the reads, removing any read that contained adapters or uncalled bases, had a mean Phred below 15, or lacked an exact match to the constant primer or identifier. High-quality paired reads were merged with COPE v1.2.5. Each unique nucleotide sequence was defined as a clonotype, and clonotypes were aligned to IMGT TRB V, D and J references with MiTCR v1.1. The analysis was limited to V-J combinations with a frequency above 0.0001, which together covered around 99% of the repertoires. For each V-J combination, a TCR clonal expansion and chaos score was defined as F50 clonal expansion divided by the chaos observed in the TCRdist matrix. Welch's t-statistics and random forest were used to narrow the features down to more than 10 V-J combinations, which were then fed into a naive Bayes classifier. The Morisita-Horn index was used to measure how similar the thyroid and blood repertoires were. TCRdb redid the processing of the public reads, applying fastp at Q25 and MiXCR, and retained in-frame beta chains. Every CDR3 protein is listed once, alongside the most common genes and DNA of its rows. The V and J calls were determined by TCRdb, not by the authors. This sample lists 200,000 to 250,000 distinct CDR3 sequences; about 22% were detected once. Under 55% of the sample is held by the ten biggest clonotypes.

From the germline V gene, CDR1 is SGHRS and CDR2 is YFSETQ. The CDR3 covers 15 residues, taking in both the cysteine and the phenylalanine. Here the CDR3 DNA is all that survives: 45 bases in frame from base 1. Ophthalmopathy patients had moderately to severely active disease, Clinical Activity Score of at least 3, NOSPECS grade of at least 4, and disease duration under 3 months. Anyone with other autoimmune diseases, uncontrolled infections, pregnancy or lactation was excluded from the study. Diagnosis was based on clinical symptoms, serum thyroxine, TRAb, thyroid ultrasound and orbital computed tomography. Ficoll-Paque density gradient centrifugation was used to isolate PBMCs from approximately 10 ml of fresh peripheral blood. Trizol reagent was used to extract the total RNA, and its quality was then checked on an Agilent 2100 Bioanalyzer. Overall study results and their limits: Most expanded thyroid clonotypes with a frequency above 0.001 also appeared in blood, which suggests that blood repertoires may reflect the immune response in the thyroid. Sample size was not predetermined statistically, and investigators were not blinded to group allocation. The 13-signature model separated ophthalmopathy from stable hyperthyroidism with around 90% sensitivity and 81% to 82% specificity in cross-validation, and 80%/75% in the test set. In validation, the model predicted ophthalmopathy progression with less than 71% sensitivity and around 72% specificity; roughly eleven predicted patients were CT-confirmed with GO in a median of about 6.2 months.

The chain couples TRBV5-1 to TRBJ2-3; perhaps TRBD1 is the D gene, with 6 bases matching. The sequenced sample was peripheral blood. The TCR originated in a woman aged 45 to 65 with Graves' ophthalmopathy. Donor details come from another sample of the same person, matched by shared clones. The CDR3 sequence is CASSLAGASTDTQYF. In nucleotide form, the sequence is TGCGCCAGCAGTTTGGCAGGGGCTAGCACAGATACGCAGTATTTT.